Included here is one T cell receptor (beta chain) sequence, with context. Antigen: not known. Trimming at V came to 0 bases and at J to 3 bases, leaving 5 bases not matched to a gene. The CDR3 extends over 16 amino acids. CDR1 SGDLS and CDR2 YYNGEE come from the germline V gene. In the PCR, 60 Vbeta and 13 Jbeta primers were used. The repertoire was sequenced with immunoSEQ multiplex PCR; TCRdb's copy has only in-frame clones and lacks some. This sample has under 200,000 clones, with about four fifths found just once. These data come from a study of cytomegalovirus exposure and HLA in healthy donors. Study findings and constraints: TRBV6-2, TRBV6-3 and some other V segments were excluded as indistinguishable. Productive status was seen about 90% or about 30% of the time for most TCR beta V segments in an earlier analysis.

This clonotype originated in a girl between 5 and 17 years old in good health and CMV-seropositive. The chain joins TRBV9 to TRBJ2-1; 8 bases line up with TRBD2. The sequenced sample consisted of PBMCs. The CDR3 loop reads CASSVDPGTSYNEQFF. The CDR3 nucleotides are TGTGCCAGCAGCGTAGACCCCGGGACTAGCTACAATGAGCAGTTCTTC.